The 23 T cell receptor beta chains given below trace back to one sample, sequenced in a study of T cells in localized non-small cell lung cancer. Method: immunoSEQ multiplex PCR; TCRdb's copy keeps in-frame clones and lacks some. Among about 77,000 clones, around nine tenths were seen once, and the ten largest hold 20% to 25%. Sequenced here: peripheral blood, sampled before any cancer treatment. The receptors originated from a woman between 35 and 75 years old with stage I squamous cell lung carcinoma.

V and J are TRBV4-2 and TRBJ1-1; the D gene is possibly TRBD1 (6 bases). The V end was cut by 3 bases, the J end by 6 bases, with 20 bases between. Germline CDR1 is LGHNA and CDR2 is YNFKEQ. The CDR3 is 16 amino acids. The CDR3 loop is CASSHGDRPSMSEAFF. The CDR3 DNA follows: TGTGCCAGCAGCCACGGAGACAGGCCGTCGATGTCTGAAGCTTTCTTT.

This clone was seen a handful of times. V usage is TRBV4-1 and J usage is TRBJ1-4, with 7 bases fitting TRBD1. J was trimmed by 7 bases and V by 5 bases; bases with no gene match: 10. The CDR3 totals 15 residues. Germline V gene sequence: CDR1 MGHRA, CDR2 YSYEKL. The CDR3, as DNA: TGCGCCAGCAGCTTTCCACAGGGGTTTAGTGAAAAACTGTTTTTT. Protein: CASSFPQGFSEKLFF.

The rearrangement uses TRBV19 and TRBJ1-1; D not resolved. There are 13 residues in the CDR3. The germline V gene encodes CDR1 LNHDA and CDR2 SQIVND (reference sequence). Trimming shortened V by 3 bases and J by 1 base, and 6 bases separated the two germline ends. CDR3 sequence: CASSIRQNTEAFF. DNA for the CDR3: TGTGCCAGTAGTATCAGGCAGAACACTGAAGCTTTCTTT.

The chain carries TRBV5-1 and TRBJ1-1, with D hard to call. This CDR3 has 14 amino acids. The germline CDR1 and CDR2 sequences are SGHRS and YFSETQ. Trimming took 1 base from V and 1 from J, leaving 8 bases between them. CDR3 sequence: CASSLKVGNTEAFF. CDR3 in DNA: TGCGCCAGCAGCTTGAAAGTTGGGAACACTGAAGCTTTCTTT.

V gene TRBV29-1 combines with J gene TRBJ2-7; D gene unclear. The germline V gene has CDR1 SQVTM and CDR2 ANQGSEA. The V end was cut by 3 bases, the J end by 6 bases, with 15 bases between. The CDR3 loop spans 13 amino acids. CDR3 in DNA: TGCAGCGTTGATTCCCAGGTTAAGGGCGAGCAGTACTTC. This translates into CSVDSQVKGEQYF.

This chain uses TRBV4-2 with TRBJ1-2; D ambiguous. The V gene's germline CDR1 is LGHNA and CDR2 YNFKEQ. The ends were cut back, 0 bases at V and 5 bases at J, with 13 bases in the middle. The CDR3 sequence is 15 residues long. CDR3 region: CASSQDRADGYGYTF. The CDR3 coding sequence is TGTGCCAGCAGCCAAGATAGAGCCGACGGGTATGGCTACACCTTC.

J is TRBJ1-1 and V is TRBV18; D is perhaps TRBD1 (6 bases). Trimming stripped 5 bases from V and 2 bases from J, with 9 bases between. This CDR3 has 13 residues. Germline V gives CDR1 KGHSH, CDR2 LQKENI. The DNA for the CDR3 is TGTGCCAGCTCAGAGGACAGAAACACTGAAGCTTTCTTT. Translated, it gives CASSEDRNTEAFF.

The gene calls are TRBV28 and TRBJ1-2; D remains unclear. With 5 bases removed from V and 0 bases from J, the gap between germline ends came to 10 bases. CDR1 MDHEN and CDR2 SYDVKM come from the germline V gene. CDR3 length: 14 residues. The CDR3 reads CASSVVGANYGYTF. As DNA, the CDR3 is TGTGCCAGCAGTGTAGTCGGGGCTAACTATGGCTACACCTTC.

The chain has TRBV6-5 and TRBJ2-1; D is ambiguous. The CDR3 totals 12 residues. CDR1 is MNHEY, CDR2 SVGAGI, per germline. V was shortened by 2 bases and J by 10 bases, with 9 bases between the two germline ends. CDR3 in amino acids: CASSYPRQEQFF. Here the CDR3 DNA reads TGTGCCAGCAGTTACCCCCGGCAAGAGCAGTTCTTC.

This sequence joins TRBV10-3 and TRBJ2-5; 14 bases agree with TRBD2. The CDR3 length is 14 residues. From germline, CDR1 is ENHRY and CDR2 SYGVKD. With 6 bases clipped from V and 6 bases from J, the junction kept 3 bases outside the gene matches. CDR3 residues: CAISGTSGGKTQYF. CDR3 coding DNA: TGTGCCATCAGCGGGACTAGCGGGGGAAAGACCCAGTACTTC.

The rearrangement uses TRBV29-1 and TRBJ1-1; no definite D call. This CDR3 region has 12 residues. V shed 5 bases and J shed 1 base, with 8 bases lying between them. Germline V gene sequence: CDR1 SQVTM, CDR2 ANQGSEA. The CDR3 DNA reads TGCAGCGTTTCCCTTAAGAACACTGAAGCTTTCTTT. This gives the protein CSVSLKNTEAFF.

In DNA form, the CDR3 reads TGTGCCAGTAGTCCCGGACATCTAGCCAAAAACATTCAGTACTTC. Translation gives CASSPGHLAKNIQYF. The rearrangement joins TRBV19 to TRBJ2-4; D possibly corresponds to TRBD1 (5 bases). The germline V and J ends were trimmed by 5 bases and 0 bases, with 11 bases remaining between them. CDR1 is LNHDA and CDR2 is SQIVND in the germline V gene (reference sequence). The CDR3 covers 15 residues.

This clone has a handful of counts. This chain links TRBV6-7 with TRBJ1-2; TRBD1 aligns across 10 bases. TRBV6-7 is assigned to the ORF class and has an uncertain function. Germline trimming cut 4 bases from V and 7 bases from J; bases unmatched to any gene: 30. The CDR3 spans 22 residues. The CDR3 reads CASSSTLAGTGDPPSEQGGYTF. In nucleotides, the CDR3 is TGTGCCAGCAGTTCCACCCTGGCCGGGACAGGGGACCCCCCTTCCGAGCAAGGTGGCTACACCTTC.

In its sample, this clone was seen a few times. The J gene is TRBJ2-1, the V gene TRBV10-3, with D maybe TRBD1 (5 bases). This CDR3 spans 14 amino acids. The germline V gene has CDR1 ENHRY and CDR2 SYGVKD. V lost 3 bases and J 1 base, leaving 7 bases between the germline ends. The CDR3 region has the DNA TGTGCCATCAGTGATGGGGCATCCTACAATGAGCAGTTCTTC. Its protein product is CAISDGASYNEQFF.

The chain recombines TRBV30 with TRBJ2-1; D remains unclear. Germline V gene lookup returns CDR1 GTSNPN and CDR2 SVGIG (reference sequence). Trimming took off 0 bases at V and 5 bases at J, with 8 bases between the two ends. There are 13 residues in the CDR3. The CDR3 sequence is CAWSVGQNNEQFF. CDR3 DNA: TGTGCCTGGAGTGTGGGCCAGAACAATGAGCAGTTCTTC.

This chain uses TRBV6-5 with TRBJ2-7, with 7 bases that match TRBD1. The length of the CDR3 is 15 residues. From germline, CDR1 is MNHEY and CDR2 SVGAGI. V shed 6 bases and J 1 base; nucleotides not matched to a gene: 9. The CDR3 sequence is CASRDRTGGSYEQYF. Here the CDR3 DNA reads TGTGCCAGCAGGGACAGGACAGGTGGTTCCTACGAGCAGTACTTC.

This chain uses TRBV29-1 with TRBJ1-2; D unclear. The germline CDR1 and CDR2 sequences are SQVTM and ANQGSEA. This CDR3 spans 13 amino acids. The V end was cut by 0 bases, the J end by 4 bases, with 9 bases between. DNA of the CDR3: TGCAGCGTTGAAGACAGCCGGGGCTATGGCTACACCTTC. Its protein product is CSVEDSRGYGYTF.

The chain couples TRBV28 to TRBJ1-2, with D possibly being TRBD1 (5 bases). Germline assignment: CDR1 MDHEN and CDR2 SYDVKM. Trimming cost V 5 bases and J 7 bases, with 14 bases left between them. The CDR3 covers 13 residues. The CDR3 spells CASSAPGDGGYTF. The CDR3 nucleotides read TGTGCCAGCAGTGCCCCGGGGGACGGTGGCTACACCTTC.

The V call is TRBV2, the J call TRBJ1-2; D is uncertain. The CDR3 consists of 14 residues. V was shortened by 7 bases and J by 4 bases, with 16 bases between the two germline ends. Germline values: CDR1 SNHLY, CDR2 FYNNEI. CDR3 in amino acids: CASTTKGDIYGYTF. DNA for the CDR3: TGTGCCAGCACCACCAAAGGTGACATCTATGGCTACACCTTC. Complete variable domain (other parts from reference TRBV2 and TRBJ1-2): EPEVTQTPSHQVTQMGQEVILRCVPISNHLYFYWYRQILGQKVEFLVSFYNNEISEKSEIFDDQFSVERPDGSNFTLKIRSTKLEDSAMYFCASTTKGDIYGYTFGSGTRLTVV.

The V and J genes are TRBV27 and TRBJ2-7; D perhaps matches TRBD1 (5 bases). Germline V gene lookup returns CDR1 MNHEY and CDR2 SMNVEV (reference sequence). The CDR3 spans 13 residues. The V and J ends lost 5 bases and 2 bases respectively, with 10 bases between them. As DNA, the CDR3 is TGTGCCAGCAGTCTCAGGGTCACCTACGAGCAGTACTTC. Encoded protein: CASSLRVTYEQYF.

J is TRBJ1-5 and V is TRBV6-6; TRBD1 might be the D (5 bases). CDR1 and CDR2 from the germline V gene are MNHNY and SVGAGI (reference sequence). Trimming cost V 2 bases and J 11 bases, with 16 bases left between them. This CDR3 is built from 14 residues. The CDR3 DNA reads as TGTGCCAGCAGTTACCGCGGGGACTCAGGGTCCCAGCATTTT. Protein: CASSYRGDSGSQHF.

This chain joins TRBV2 and TRBJ2-2; D is unresolved. Trimming shortened V by 6 bases and J by 5 bases, and 13 bases separated the two germline ends. The CDR3 has 14 amino acids. Looked up from germline, CDR1 is SNHLY and CDR2 is FYNNEI. The CDR3 nucleotides read TGTGCCAGCAGGGTCGGAGAGCCGACCGGGGAGCTGTTTTTT. It is translated as CASRVGEPTGELFF.

This clone is a singleton in its sample. V gene TRBV14 combines with J gene TRBJ2-1; no definite D call. V shed 1 base and J shed 6 bases, with 10 bases lying between them. The CDR3 is 14 amino acids. Germline-derived CDR1 and CDR2 are SGHDN and FVKESK. The CDR3 nucleotides read TGTGCCAGCAGCCAAGCCGGACGGTTCAATGAGCAGTTCTTC. Translated: CASSQAGRFNEQFF. The full variable domain, its missing parts supplied by reference TRBV14 and TRBJ2-1, is EAGVTQFPSHSVIEKGQTVTLRCDPISGHDNLYWYRRVMGKEIKFLLHFVKESKQDESGMPNNRFLAERTGGTYSTLKVQPAELEDSGVYFCASSQAGRFNEQFFGPGTRLTVL.